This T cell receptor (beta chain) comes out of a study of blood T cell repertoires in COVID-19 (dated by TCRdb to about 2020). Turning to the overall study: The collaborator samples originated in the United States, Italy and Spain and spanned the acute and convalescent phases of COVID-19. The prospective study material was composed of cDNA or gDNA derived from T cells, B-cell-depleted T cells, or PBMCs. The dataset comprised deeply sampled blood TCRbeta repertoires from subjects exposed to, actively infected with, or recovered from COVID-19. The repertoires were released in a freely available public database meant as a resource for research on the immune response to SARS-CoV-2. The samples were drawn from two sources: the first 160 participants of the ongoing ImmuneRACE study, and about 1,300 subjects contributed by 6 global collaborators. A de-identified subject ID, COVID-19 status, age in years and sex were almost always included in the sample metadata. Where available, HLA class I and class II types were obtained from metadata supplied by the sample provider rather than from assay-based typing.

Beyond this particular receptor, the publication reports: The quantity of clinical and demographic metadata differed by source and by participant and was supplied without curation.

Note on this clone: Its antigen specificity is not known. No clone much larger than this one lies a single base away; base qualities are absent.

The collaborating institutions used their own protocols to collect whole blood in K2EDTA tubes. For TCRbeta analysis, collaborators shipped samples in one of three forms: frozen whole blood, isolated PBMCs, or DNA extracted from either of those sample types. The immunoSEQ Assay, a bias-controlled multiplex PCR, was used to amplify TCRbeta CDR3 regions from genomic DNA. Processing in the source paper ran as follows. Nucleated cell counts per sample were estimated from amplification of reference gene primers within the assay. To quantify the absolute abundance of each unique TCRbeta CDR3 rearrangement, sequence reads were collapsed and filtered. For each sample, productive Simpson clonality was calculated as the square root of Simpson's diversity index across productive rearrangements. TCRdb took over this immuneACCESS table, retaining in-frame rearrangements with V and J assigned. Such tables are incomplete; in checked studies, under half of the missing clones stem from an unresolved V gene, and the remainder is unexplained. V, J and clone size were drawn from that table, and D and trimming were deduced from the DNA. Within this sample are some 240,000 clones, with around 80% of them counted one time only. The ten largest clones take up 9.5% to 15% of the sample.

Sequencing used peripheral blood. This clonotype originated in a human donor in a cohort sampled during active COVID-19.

The nucleotide sequence reads as follows: TGCGCCAGCAGCTTGGCCTCAACAGATAATCAGCCCCAGCATTTT. This encodes CASSLASTDNQPQHF. Recombination linked TRBV5-1 to TRBJ1-5, with no confident D gene call. From cysteine to phenylalanine, the CDR3 is 15 amino acids long. Of all the DNA, just the CDR3 is kept, 45 bases in frame from base 1. Deletion took 0 bases off V and 4 bases off J, with a span of 11 bases between the germline ends. Sequences SGHRS (CDR1) and YFSETQ (CDR2) are obtained from the germline V gene.